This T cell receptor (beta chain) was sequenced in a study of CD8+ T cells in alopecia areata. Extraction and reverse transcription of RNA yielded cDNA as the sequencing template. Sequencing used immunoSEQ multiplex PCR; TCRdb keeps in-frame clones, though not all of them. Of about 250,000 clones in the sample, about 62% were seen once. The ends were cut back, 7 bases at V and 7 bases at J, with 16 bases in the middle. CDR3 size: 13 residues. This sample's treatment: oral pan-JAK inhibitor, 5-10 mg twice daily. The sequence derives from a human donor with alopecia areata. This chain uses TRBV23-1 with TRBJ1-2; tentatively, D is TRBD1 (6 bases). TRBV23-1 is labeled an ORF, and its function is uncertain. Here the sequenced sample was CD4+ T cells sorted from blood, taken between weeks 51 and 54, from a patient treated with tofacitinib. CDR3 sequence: CASKTGPQAGYTF. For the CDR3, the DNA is TGCGCCAGCAAGACAGGTCCCCAAGCTGGCTACACCTTC.